A single sample gave rise to the 6 T cell receptor beta chains below, sequenced in a study of CD8 T cells in Susac syndrome. Reverse transcription of roughly 0.5 to 1 ug RNA was carried out with random hexamers. TCRdb analysed the immunoSEQ multiplex PCR reads with MiXCR anew, one entry per CDR3 protein. The profile covers under 200,000 distinct CDR3 sequences, with 95% appearing a single time and about 0.095% taken by the ten largest. The source material was CD4+ T cells from PBMCs. Receptors were obtained from a human donor in good health.

The rearrangement links TRBV6-2 or TRBV6-3 to TRBJ2-5, with D perhaps TRBD1 (8 bases). Germline CDR1 reads MNHEY; CDR2 reads SVGEGT. The CDR3 spans 14 residues. Trimming removed 5 bases at V and 6 bases at J, with 16 bases between. CDR3 sequence reads: CASSRLARGQTQYF. CDR3 DNA sequence: TGTGCCAGCAGTCGACTAGCCAGGGGGCAGACCCAGTACTTC.

The chain is built from TRBV27 and TRBJ2-3, with a tentative D call TRBD1 (6 bases). V lost 10 bases and J 4 bases, leaving 24 bases between the germline ends. Germline V gene lookup returns CDR1 MNHEY and CDR2 SMNVEV (reference sequence). This CDR3 comprises 16 residues. The CDR3 nucleotides read TGTGCCACACGCCCAACAACAGGGATGTGGGCAGATACGCAGTATTTT. Translated: CATRPTTGMWADTQYF.

The CDR3 coding sequence is TGTGCCACCAGTGACCCGAGGGATGGCTACACCTTC. It yields the protein CATSDPRDGYTF. This chain joins TRBV24-1 and TRBJ1-2; D is ambiguous. CDR1 is KGHDR, CDR2 SFDVKD, per germline. V was cut by 4 bases and J by 6 bases, with 8 bases left in between. The CDR3 sequence is 12 residues long.

The V call is TRBV15, the J call TRBJ1-5; the D gene is possibly TRBD1 (5 bases). V lost 0 bases and J lost 9, with 9 bases in between. CDR1 is LNHNV, CDR2 YYDKDF, per germline (reference sequence). CDR3 length: 13 amino acids. The CDR3 DNA is TGTGCCACCAGCAGAGAGGGGCAGAGGCCCCAGCATTTT. This codes for CATSREGQRPQHF.

The genes are TRBV19 and TRBJ1-1, with unresolved D. Germline values: CDR1 LNHDA, CDR2 SQIVND (reference sequence). The CDR3 has 14 amino acids. Trimming removed 4 bases from V and 2 bases from J, with 11 bases in between. The CDR3 nucleotides read TGTGCCAGTAGTACCACAGACTCAAACACTGAAGCTTTCTTT. Amino acid sequence: CASSTTDSNTEAFF.

V is TRBV5-4 and J is TRBJ1-1, with D tentatively TRBD1 (5 bases). Trimming shortened V by 7 bases and J by 3 bases, and 19 bases separated the two germline ends. The germline gives CDR1 SGHNT, CDR2 YYREEE (reference sequence). This CDR3 spans 15 amino acids. CDR3 amino acids: CASGGVGSGHTEAFF. Here the CDR3 DNA reads TGTGCCAGCGGGGGGGTTGGTAGCGGGCACACTGAAGCTTTCTTT.